This paragraph covers one T cell receptor beta chain sequence. Its antigen is undetermined. During colonoscopy, one to two rectal pinch biopsies were collected. This CDR3 region has 15 residues. Germline V gives CDR1 LGHNA, CDR2 YNFKEQ. V shed 0 bases and J 4 bases; nucleotides not matched to a gene: 0. This specimen belongs to a study of pediatric ulcerative colitis. Study outcomes and limitations: Compared with controls, ulcerative colitis showed greater blood-rectum clone sharing. A couple of rectal clonotypes were found only in ulcerative colitis patients, all of them.

The assay was run at survey level. Sequencing used immunoSEQ multiplex PCR; TCRdb keeps in-frame clones, though not all of them. The table includes tens of thousands of clones, 73% detected once. The chain links TRBV4-2 to TRBJ2-3; TRBD2 matches at 11 bases. This TCR derives from a boy aged 10-17 years with moderate ulcerative colitis. The sample consisted of gut tissue. CDR3 coding DNA: TGTGCCAGCAGCCAAGAGACTAGCGGGGCAGATACGCAGTATTTT. This sequence encodes CASSQETSGADTQYF.